These 21 T cell receptor beta chains came from one sample sequenced in a study of T cell repertoires in aging, cancer and after chemotherapy. Amplification of TCR beta used genomic DNA extracted from peripheral blood. A mixed TRB-A/B primer pool amplified rearranged TRB by multiplex touch-down PCR. MiXCR, applied by TCRdb to the multiplex PCR reads, yields one record per CDR3 protein. Counted here are about 6,200 distinct CDR3 sequences, around 30% occurring once; the ten biggest clones make up 8%. Sample: blood. The receptors shown here come from a human donor with a blood cancer.

In its sample, this clonotype was seen a few times. The V call is TRBV4-3, the J call TRBJ1-4; D is unresolved. This CDR3 is 16 amino acids long. The germline V and J ends were trimmed by 0 bases and 5 bases, with 13 bases remaining between them. Germline V gene sequence: CDR1 LGHNA, CDR2 YSLEER. CDR3 in amino acids: CASSQDVGRRNEKLFF. CDR3 coding DNA: TGCGCCAGCAGCCAAGATGTGGGAAGGCGAAATGAAAAACTGTTTTTT.

Details on this clonotype: Given a much more abundant clone one base away, this may be a read error. This chain connects TRBV5-5 to TRBJ2-1, with D unresolved. V was pared by 5 bases and J by 6 bases, with 12 bases between. Germline CDR1 SGHKS, CDR2 YYEKEE (reference sequence). The CDR3 covers 13 residues. CDR3: CASRFGSLNEQFF. The CDR3 DNA reads as TGTGCCAGCAGATTCGGATCCCTCAATGAGCAGTTCTTC.

On this clonotype: At one end the junction does not follow the germline gene, possibly because of a read error. The chain is built from TRBV7-9 and TRBJ2-1; 7 bases map to TRBD2. The CDR3 covers 14 residues. Per the germline V gene, CDR1 is SEHNR and CDR2 is FQNEAQ (reference sequence). CDR3 nucleotides: TGTGCCAGCAGCTTAGGTCCTAGCGGCAATGAGAAGTCCTTC. Its protein is CASSLGPSGNEKSF. The full variable domain, its missing parts supplied by reference TRBV7-9 and TRBJ2-1, is DTGVSQNPRHKITKRGQNVTFRCDPISEHNRLYWYRQTLGQGPEFLTYFQNEAQLEKSRLLSDRFSAERPKGSFSTLEIQRTEQGDSAMYLCASSLGPSGNEKSFGPGTRLTVL.

For this clonotype: It may be a read error: a sequence one base away is much more abundant. This rearrangement joins TRBV6-2 or TRBV6-3 to TRBJ2-2; unclear D gene. CDR3 length equals 17 residues. Germline-derived CDR1 and CDR2 are MNHEY and SVGEGT. The DNA of the CDR3 is TGTGCCAGCAGCACCCTGGGCCTGCACTCGAACAACGGGGAGCTGTTTTTT. Translating it yields CASSTLGLHSNNGELFF.

V is TRBV7-9 and J is TRBJ1-4, with TRBD1 matching 11 bases. V gave up 4 bases and J gave up 12 bases; unmatched junction bases: 10. This CDR3 has 15 residues. In germline, CDR1 is SEHNR, CDR2 FQNEAQ (reference sequence). The CDR3 spells CASSSWTGGRLELFF. Written as DNA, the CDR3 is TGTGCCAGCAGCTCCTGGACAGGGGGCCGCTTAGAACTGTTTTTT.

This chain connects TRBV12-3 or TRBV12-4 to TRBJ2-5, with D perhaps being TRBD1 or TRBD2 (6 bases each). The CDR3 has 12 amino acids. V gave up 6 bases and J gave up 5 bases, with 10 bases separating them. The CDR3 nucleotides read TGTGCCAGCAGGAGAGGGGGGGAGACCCAGTACTTC. It encodes CASRRGGETQYF.

A few counts support this clonotype. V gene TRBV6-2 or TRBV6-3 combines with J gene TRBJ1-5, with D maybe TRBD1 (5 bases). Trimming took 4 bases from V and 3 from J, leaving 13 bases between them. Germline V lookup: CDR1 MNHEY, CDR2 SVGEGT. The CDR3 has 15 residues. The DNA of the CDR3 is TGTGCCAGCAGTTGGGTCAGGACACTCAATCAGCCCCAGCATTTT. As protein: CASSWVRTLNQPQHF.

By sample fraction, this clonotype is medium-sized. The chain joins TRBV20-1 to TRBJ2-2; no firm D call. The CDR3 is made up of 16 amino acids. CDR1 is DFQATT, CDR2 SNEGSKA, per germline (reference sequence). V lost 0 bases and J lost 0, with 11 bases in between. CDR3 loop: CSARDLRGANTGELFF. CDR3 coding DNA: TGCAGTGCTAGAGATTTGCGTGGAGCGAACACCGGGGAGCTGTTTTTT.

This clonotype has a handful of counts. V and J are TRBV5-1 and TRBJ2-2; no clear D. This CDR3 is 16 amino acids long. Germline CDR1 SGHRS, CDR2 YFSETQ. Trimming stripped 6 bases from V and 10 bases from J, with 25 bases between. CDR3 residues: CASTVRVGSDGEELFF. In DNA, the CDR3 is TGCGCCAGCACCGTCCGGGTAGGGTCGGACGGAGAGGAGCTGTTTTTT.

This clonotype was recorded a few times. The genes are TRBV4-2 and TRBJ2-3, with D uncertain. V lost 1 base and J 4 bases, leaving 12 bases between the germline ends. This CDR3 comprises 15 residues. Per germline, CDR1 LGHNA and CDR2 YNFKEQ. The CDR3 loop is CASSQGAGIADTQYF. Here the CDR3 DNA reads TGTGCCAGCAGCCAAGGGGCCGGAATAGCAGATACGCAGTATTTT.

The chain has TRBV7-6 and TRBJ1-3; 10 nucleotides agree with TRBD1. Germline lookup yields CDR1 SGHVS and CDR2 FNYEAQ. The ends lost 5 bases at V and 1 base at J; junction bases unmatched: 20. The CDR3 spans 21 residues. The DNA of the CDR3 is TGTGCCAGCAGCCTACGTTCGACAGGGGGCCAGTCCGGTACGTCTGGAAACACCATATATTTT. This sequence encodes CASSLRSTGGQSGTSGNTIYF.

This clonotype was seen only a few times. The V call is TRBV19, the J call TRBJ1-2, with 7 nucleotides matching TRBD1. Losses at the gene ends were 8 bases for V and 1 base for J; bases not matched to a gene: 10. Germline V CDR1 and CDR2: LNHDA, SQIVND (reference sequence). The CDR3 is 15 residues long. This CDR3 is CASRSPPGGNYGYTF. CDR3 in DNA: TGTGCCAGTCGATCCCCACCAGGGGGTAACTATGGCTACACCTTC.

Concerning this clonotype itself: This may be a read error, as it is one base from a much larger clone. The V and J genes are TRBV19 and TRBJ2-1; the D gene is possibly TRBD1 (6 bases). Germline CDR1 is LNHDA and CDR2 is SQIVND (reference sequence). Trimming shortened V by 7 bases and J by 3 bases, and 16 bases separated the two germline ends. This CDR3 spans 15 amino acids. CDR3 bases: TGTGCCAGTACCCACCCCCTAGGGGGCTACAATGAGCAGTTCTTC. Protein product: CASTHPLGGYNEQFF.

This clonotype is judged medium-sized (0.01 to 0.1%). The chain joins TRBV19 to TRBJ2-3; either TRBD1 or TRBD2 may fit D (5 bases each). The CDR3 spans 16 residues. Germline loops: CDR1 LNHDA, CDR2 SQIVND (reference sequence). Between the trimmed V and J ends, which lost 5 bases and 2 bases, there was a span of 17 bases. The CDR3 sequence: CASSSRDPKPTDTQYF. The CDR3 DNA reads TGTGCCAGTAGTTCCCGGGACCCGAAACCCACAGATACGCAGTATTTT.

By share, this clonotype ranks as medium-sized. CDR3 sequence: CASSFVAGNSYGYTF. The CDR3 bases are TGTGCCAGCAGTTTTGTCGCAGGGAATAGCTATGGCTACACCTTC. The chain employs TRBV28 and TRBJ1-2, with D perhaps matching TRBD1 (5 bases). CDR3 length: 15 amino acids. Trimming removed 3 bases at V and 4 bases at J, with 15 bases between. From germline, CDR1 is MDHEN and CDR2 SYDVKM.

This clonotype is medium-sized. The rearrangement joins TRBV15 to TRBJ2-7; the D is unclear. The V end lost 7 bases, the J end lost 2 bases, and 9 bases lay between the germline ends. Germline V CDR1 and CDR2: LNHNV, YYDKDF (reference sequence). The CDR3 covers 12 residues. The CDR3 DNA sequence: TGTGCCACCAAACAGCATACCTACGAGCAGTACTTC. Its translation is CATKQHTYEQYF.

The chain links TRBV5-5 to TRBJ2-7, with 8 positions matching TRBD1. V trimming: 5 bases; J trimming: 2 bases; junction bases outside the gene matches: 3. The CDR3 length is 13 residues. Germline loops: CDR1 SGHKS, CDR2 YYEKEE (reference sequence). The CDR3 spells CASRVGQAYEQYF. CDR3 nucleotides: TGTGCCAGCAGGGTGGGACAGGCCTACGAGCAGTACTTC.

By share, this clonotype counts as medium-sized. This chain uses TRBV6-2 or TRBV6-3 with TRBJ2-5; TRBD2 is a possible D gene (5 bases). This CDR3 has 11 amino acids. Germline CDR1 is MNHEY and CDR2 is SVGEGT. Trimming shortened V by 0 bases and J by 12 bases, and 8 bases separated the two germline ends. CDR3 coding DNA: TGTGCCAGCAGTTACTCGGGAGCCAAGTACTTC. Protein sequence: CASSYSGAKYF.

A few counts support this clonotype. The chain combines TRBV7-2 with TRBJ2-3; weak D call: TRBD2 (6 bases). The CDR3 length is 13 residues. Germline V CDR1 and CDR2: SGHTA, FQGNSA. V was pared by 5 bases and J by 4 bases, with 10 bases between. The CDR3 region is CASSPPGADTQYF. The CDR3 bases are TGTGCCAGCAGCCCACCGGGGGCAGATACGCAGTATTTT.

This clonotype appeared a few times. V gene TRBV20-1 combines with J gene TRBJ1-2; D is undetermined. The germline gives CDR1 DFQATT, CDR2 SNEGSKA (reference sequence). With 6 bases removed from V and 3 bases from J, the gap between germline ends came to 14 bases. This CDR3 comprises 13 residues. This chain's CDR3 is CSALSSSYYGYTF. The CDR3 nucleotides are TGCAGTGCCCTTTCGTCTTCTTACTATGGCTACACCTTC.

The sample holds a few counts of this clonotype. This chain links TRBV10-3 with TRBJ2-5, with a weak D call TRBD2 (6 bases). Trimming removed 5 bases from V and 1 base from J, with 17 bases in between. Germline CDR1 reads ENHRY; CDR2 reads SYGVKD. This CDR3 is 16 amino acids long. The CDR3: CAISSGVSAAQETQYF. The CDR3 DNA is TGTGCCATCAGTTCGGGAGTCTCTGCAGCCCAAGAGACCCAGTACTTC.